Listed here is a single TCR beta chain. Its target is unknown. The sample is drawn from a study of response to subunit inactivated influenza vaccine. The CDR3 covers 13 residues. The V gene lost 5 bases and the J gene lost 12 bases, with 17 bases spanning the gap. CDR1 is SEHNR, CDR2 FQNEAQ, per germline (reference sequence). Study outcomes and limitations: Only a handful of new T cells, the authors suggested, are recruited with each seasonal influenza vaccination.

Via MiXCR, TCRdb re-called the RT-PCR reads, giving one row per CDR3 protein. This table has around 530,000 distinct CDR3 sequences, about an eighth appearing once. The source is a man aged 50 to 60 who received an inactivated influenza vaccine. The specimen comprised PBMCs from blood, sampled on the day of vaccination. This chain links TRBV7-9 with TRBJ2-1; no clear D gene. DNA of the CDR3: TGTGCCAGCAGCCAGAAACAAGGCGGTTGGCAGTTCTTC. This sequence encodes CASSQKQGGWQFF. The full variable domain, in which reference TRBV7-9 and TRBJ2-1 provide the parts outside the CDR3, is DTGVSQNPRHKITKRGQNVTFRCDPISEHNRLYWYRQTLGQGPEFLTYFQNEAQLEKSRLLSDRFSAERPKGSFSTLEIQRTEQGDSAMYLCASSQKQGGWQFFGPGTRLTVL.